This record covers a single T cell receptor beta chain. Its antigen remains unidentified. Looked up from germline, CDR1 is SNHLY and CDR2 is FYNNEI. After removal of 3 bases from V and 2 bases from J, the junction contained 14 bases not matched to a gene. The CDR3 sequence is 18 residues long. This record comes from a study of CD8+CD57+ T cells in acquired aplastic anemia. Overall study context: Mean yield of DNA from sorted CD4+ and CD8+ cells was about 3.2 ug. Sequencing produced an average of roughly 10 million reads per healthy donor for CD4+ cells.

According to the study, genomic DNA was the template for TCR beta VDJ and CDR3 profiling. TCRdb called the reads again in MiXCR, with one record for every CDR3 protein. The table includes about 400,000 distinct CDR3 sequences, around 72% detected once. General study points: The number of CD8+ CDR3 sequences shared by patients and controls was twenty-nine. With respect to CD8+ Simpson's diversity, patients and controls did not differ significantly.

The sample consisted of sorted CD4+, CD8+, or CD8+CD57+ T cells (not recorded which) from PBMCs. The origin of this receptor is a human donor in good health, serving as a control. The J gene is TRBJ2-7, the V gene TRBV2; 9 bases are shared with TRBD1. The CDR3 sequence is CASSDLTPGDRVAYEQYF. The CDR3 nucleotides read TGTGCCAGCAGTGATCTTACCCCGGGGGACAGGGTTGCCTACGAGCAGTACTTC.